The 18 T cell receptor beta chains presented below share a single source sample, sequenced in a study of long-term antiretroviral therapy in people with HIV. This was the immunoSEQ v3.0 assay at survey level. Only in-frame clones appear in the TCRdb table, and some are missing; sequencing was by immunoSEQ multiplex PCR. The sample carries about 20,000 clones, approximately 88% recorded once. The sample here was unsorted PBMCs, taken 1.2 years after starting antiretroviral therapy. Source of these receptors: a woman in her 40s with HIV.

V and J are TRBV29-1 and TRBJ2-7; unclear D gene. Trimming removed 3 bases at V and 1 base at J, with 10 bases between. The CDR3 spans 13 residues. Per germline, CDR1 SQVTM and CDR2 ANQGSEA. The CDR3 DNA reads TGCAGCGTTGAGGCTAGGAATTCCTACGAGCAGTACTTC. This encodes CSVEARNSYEQYF.

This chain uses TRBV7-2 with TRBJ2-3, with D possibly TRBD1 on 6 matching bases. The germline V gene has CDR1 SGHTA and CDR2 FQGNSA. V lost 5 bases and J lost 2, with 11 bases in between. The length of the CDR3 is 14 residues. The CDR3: CASSGTSLTDTQYF. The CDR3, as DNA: TGTGCCAGCAGCGGGACAAGCCTCACAGATACGCAGTATTTT.

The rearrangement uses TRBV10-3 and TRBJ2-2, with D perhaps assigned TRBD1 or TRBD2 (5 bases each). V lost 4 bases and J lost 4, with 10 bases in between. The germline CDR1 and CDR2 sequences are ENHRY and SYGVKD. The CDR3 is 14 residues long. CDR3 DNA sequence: TGTGCCATCAGTGGTTCAGGGACCACCGGGGAGCTGTTTTTT. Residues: CAISGSGTTGELFF.

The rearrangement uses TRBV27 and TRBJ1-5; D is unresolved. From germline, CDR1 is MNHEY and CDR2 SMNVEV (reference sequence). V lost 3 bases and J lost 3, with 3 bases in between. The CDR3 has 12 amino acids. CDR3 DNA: TGTGCCAGCAGTTTTACCAATCAGCCCCAGCATTTT. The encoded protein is CASSFTNQPQHF.

The CDR3 sequence is CASSGGLGQRTGEQFF. DNA of the CDR3: TGTGCCAGCAGTGGGGGGTTGGGCCAAAGGACGGGTGAGCAGTTCTTC. V gene TRBV6-1 combines with J gene TRBJ2-1; D assignment may be TRBD1 or TRBD2 (5 bases each). V was shortened by 4 bases and J by 9 bases, with 22 bases between the two germline ends. Per germline, CDR1 MNHNS and CDR2 SASEGT. The CDR3 is made up of 16 amino acids.

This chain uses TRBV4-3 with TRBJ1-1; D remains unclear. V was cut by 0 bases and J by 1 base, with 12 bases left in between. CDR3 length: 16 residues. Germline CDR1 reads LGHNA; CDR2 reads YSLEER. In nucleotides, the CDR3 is TGCGCCAGCAGCCAAGACCCTGGGAGTCCGAACACTGAAGCTTTCTTT. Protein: CASSQDPGSPNTEAFF.

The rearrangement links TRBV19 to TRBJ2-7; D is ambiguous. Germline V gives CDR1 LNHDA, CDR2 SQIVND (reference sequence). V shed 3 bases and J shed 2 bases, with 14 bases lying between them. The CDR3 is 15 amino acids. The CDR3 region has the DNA TGTGCCAGTAGTATGGGGTCCAGGAGTACCTACGAGCAGTACTTC. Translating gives CASSMGSRSTYEQYF.

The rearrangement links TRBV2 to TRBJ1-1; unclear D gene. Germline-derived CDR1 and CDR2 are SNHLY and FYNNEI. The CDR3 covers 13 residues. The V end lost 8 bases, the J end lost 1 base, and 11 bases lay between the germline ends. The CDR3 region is CASGGGRNTEAFF. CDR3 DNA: TGTGCCAGCGGCGGAGGGAGGAACACTGAAGCTTTCTTT.

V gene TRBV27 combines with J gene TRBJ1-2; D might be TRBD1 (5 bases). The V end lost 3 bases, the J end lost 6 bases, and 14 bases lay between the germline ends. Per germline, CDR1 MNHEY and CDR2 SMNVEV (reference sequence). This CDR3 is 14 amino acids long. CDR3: CASSFGGGVNGYTF. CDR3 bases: TGTGCCAGCAGTTTCGGCGGGGGGGTGAATGGCTACACCTTC.

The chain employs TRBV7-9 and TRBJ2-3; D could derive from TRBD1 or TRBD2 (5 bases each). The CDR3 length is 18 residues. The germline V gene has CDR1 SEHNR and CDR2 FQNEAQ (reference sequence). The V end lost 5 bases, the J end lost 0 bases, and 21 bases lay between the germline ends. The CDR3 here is CASSPGPERVTSTDTQYF. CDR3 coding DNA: TGTGCCAGCAGCCCAGGGCCCGAGAGGGTGACTAGCACAGATACGCAGTATTTT. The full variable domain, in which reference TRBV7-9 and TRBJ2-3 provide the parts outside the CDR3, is DTGVSQNPRHKITKRGQNVTFRCDPISEHNRLYWYRQTLGQGPEFLTYFQNEAQLEKSRLLSDRFSAERPKGSFSTLEIQRTEQGDSAMYLCASSPGPERVTSTDTQYFGPGTRLTVL.

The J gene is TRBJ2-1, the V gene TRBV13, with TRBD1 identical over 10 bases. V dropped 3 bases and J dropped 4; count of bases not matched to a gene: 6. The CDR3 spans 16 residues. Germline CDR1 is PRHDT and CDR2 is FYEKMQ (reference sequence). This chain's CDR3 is CASSLWDRGLYNEQFF. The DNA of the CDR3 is TGTGCCAGCAGCTTGTGGGACAGGGGTTTATACAATGAGCAGTTCTTC. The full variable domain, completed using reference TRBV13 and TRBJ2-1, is AAGVIQSPRHLIKEKRETATLKCYPIPRHDTVYWYQQGPGQDPQFLISFYEKMQSDKGSIPDRFSAQQFSDYHSELNMSSLELGDSALYFCASSLWDRGLYNEQFFGPGTRLTVL.

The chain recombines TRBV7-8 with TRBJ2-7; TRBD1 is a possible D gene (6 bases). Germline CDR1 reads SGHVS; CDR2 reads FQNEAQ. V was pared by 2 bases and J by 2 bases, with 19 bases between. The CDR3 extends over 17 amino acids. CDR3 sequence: CASSLSTATGLAYEQYF. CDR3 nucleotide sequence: TGTGCCAGCAGCTTATCGACCGCTACAGGGTTGGCCTACGAGCAGTACTTC.

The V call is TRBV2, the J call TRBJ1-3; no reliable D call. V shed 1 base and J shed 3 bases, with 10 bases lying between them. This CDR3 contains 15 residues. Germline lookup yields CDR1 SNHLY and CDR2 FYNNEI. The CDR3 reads CASSEGRVYGNTIYF. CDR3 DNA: TGTGCCAGCAGTGAAGGGAGGGTGTATGGAAACACCATATATTTT.

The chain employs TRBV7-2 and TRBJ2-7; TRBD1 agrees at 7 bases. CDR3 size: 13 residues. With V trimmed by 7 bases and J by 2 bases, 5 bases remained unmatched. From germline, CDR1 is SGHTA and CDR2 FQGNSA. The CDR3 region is CASNRDSPYEQYF. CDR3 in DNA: TGTGCCAGCAATCGGGACAGCCCCTACGAGCAGTACTTC.

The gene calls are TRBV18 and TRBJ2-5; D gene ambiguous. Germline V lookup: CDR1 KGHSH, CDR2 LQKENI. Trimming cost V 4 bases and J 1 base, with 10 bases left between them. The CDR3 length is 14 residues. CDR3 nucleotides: TGTGCCAGCTCACTTCGGAAATTCCAAGAGACCCAGTACTTC. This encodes CASSLRKFQETQYF.

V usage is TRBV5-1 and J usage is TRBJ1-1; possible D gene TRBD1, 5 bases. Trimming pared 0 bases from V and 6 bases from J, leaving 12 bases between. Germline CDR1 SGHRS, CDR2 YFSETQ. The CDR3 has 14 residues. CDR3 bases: TGCGCCAGCAGCTTGGTAGAGACGGGGGCTGAAGCTTTCTTT. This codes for CASSLVETGAEAFF.

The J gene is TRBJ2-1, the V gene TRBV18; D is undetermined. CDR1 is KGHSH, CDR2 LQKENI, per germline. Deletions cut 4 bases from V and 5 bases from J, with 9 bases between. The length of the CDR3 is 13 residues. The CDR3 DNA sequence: TGTGCCAGCTCACAGGGCTCGGACAATGAGCAGTTCTTC. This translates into CASSQGSDNEQFF.

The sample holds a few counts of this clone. CDR3 sequence reads: CSVGQGITEAFF. In DNA form, the CDR3 reads TGCAGCGTGGGACAGGGTATCACTGAAGCTTTCTTT. The chain recombines TRBV29-1 with TRBJ1-1, with 9 nucleotides matching TRBD1. Germline loops: CDR1 SQVTM, CDR2 ANQGSEA. V lost 6 bases to trimming and J lost 4 bases; unmatched junction nucleotides: 3. The CDR3 loop spans 12 amino acids.